These 5 T cell receptor beta chains originate from one sample sequenced in a study of long-term antiretroviral therapy in people with HIV. They ran version v3.0 of the immunoSEQ assay at survey level. Generated by immunoSEQ multiplex PCR, the TCRdb table keeps only in-frame clones and is missing some. The repertoire holds 15,000 to 20,000 clones, with around 94% as singletons. This specimen was unsorted PBMCs, taken about 6 years after starting antiretroviral therapy. All receptors come from a woman aged 45-59 years with HIV.

The chain uses TRBV9 and TRBJ2-2; 8 bases fit TRBD2. V lost 9 bases, J lost 0 bases, and 7 bases stayed unmatched. The CDR3 loop spans 15 amino acids. Germline V gives CDR1 SGDLS, CDR2 YYNGEE. CDR3 DNA: TGTGCCACCGGGAGGGGGTTGGCGAACACCGGGGAGCTGTTTTTT. Translating gives CATGRGLANTGELFF.

The CDR3 region is CSATPYTEAFF. The CDR3 nucleotides read TGCAGTGCTACCCCATACACTGAAGCTTTCTTT. The chain has TRBV20-1 and TRBJ1-1; D gene ambiguous. Germline V lookup: CDR1 DFQATT, CDR2 SNEGSKA (reference sequence). CDR3 length equals 11 residues. Trimming left V 4 bases short and J 3 bases short, with 6 bases between.

The rearrangement links TRBV7-9 to TRBJ2-1, with D possibly TRBD2 on 6 matching bases. The CDR3 sequence is 12 residues long. From germline, CDR1 is SEHNR and CDR2 FQNEAQ (reference sequence). V was cut by 1 base and J by 10 bases, with 8 bases left in between. This CDR3 reads CASSLVAGEQFF. The CDR3 bases are TGTGCCAGCAGCTTAGTGGCGGGAGAGCAGTTCTTC.

The V gene is TRBV2, the J gene TRBJ2-3; the match to TRBD2 covers 8 bases. This CDR3 has 14 amino acids. V was pared by 5 bases and J by 4 bases, with 5 bases of the junction left unmatched. In germline, CDR1 is SNHLY, CDR2 FYNNEI. CDR3 in DNA: TGTGCCAGCAGTCGGACTAGCATTTCAGATACGCAGTATTTT. As protein: CASSRTSISDTQYF.

This clone was seen once. The V call is TRBV5-1, the J call TRBJ2-7, with 8 nucleotides matching TRBD2. Germline V gives CDR1 SGHRS, CDR2 YFSETQ. The CDR3 has 16 residues. After removal of 0 bases from V and 0 bases from J, the junction contained 5 bases not matched to a gene. The CDR3 sequence: CASSLGLAGGSYEQYF. DNA for the CDR3: TGCGCCAGCAGCTTGGGCCTGGCGGGAGGCTCCTACGAGCAGTACTTC.